These 10 T cell receptor beta chains share one sample of origin, sequenced in a study of T cell repertoires in cytomegalovirus infection (dated by TCRdb to about 2019). The sample's treatment or condition, from its label and the paper: in vitro stimulation with specific CMV peptide epitopes to enrich CMV-specific T cells. No antigen has been identified for these receptors. The listed sequencing device is Illumina HiSeq 1500. In-frame beta chains were kept once TCRdb had trimmed the public reads at Q25 with fastp and called clones with MiXCR. Each CDR3 protein appears once, grouped with its most common genes and DNA. Here the sample has 750,000 to 900,000 distinct CDR3 sequences; almost 30% occur a single time. Over 10% of the sample belongs to the ten largest clones. The specimen was cultured CD8+ T cells from PBMCs, collected from culture after CMV antigen stimulation. Receptors originate from a human donor in good health (CMV status not recorded). Some clones in this sample may be carry-over from other donors' samples.

The V call is TRBV7-9, the J call TRBJ2-5; D ambiguous. Germline CDR1 is SEHNR and CDR2 is FQNEAQ (reference sequence). The CDR3 is made up of 14 amino acids. V was trimmed by 3 bases and J by 1 base, leaving 9 bases between them. CDR3 amino acids: CASSFSQSQETQYF. The CDR3 region has the DNA TGTGCCAGCAGCTTTTCCCAAAGCCAAGAGACCCAGTACTTC.

This sequence joins TRBV27 and TRBJ2-3; D unresolved. The CDR3 runs to 16 residues. CDR1 is MNHEY, CDR2 SMNVEV, per germline (reference sequence). V gave up 2 bases and J gave up 0 bases, with 12 bases separating them. The CDR3 here is CASSLRKLSSTDTQYF. The CDR3 DNA reads TGTGCCAGCAGTTTAAGGAAACTTTCTAGCACAGATACGCAGTATTTT.

This clonotype was recorded at least ten times. J is TRBJ1-4 and V is TRBV7-6; D might be TRBD1 (5 bases). The CDR3 totals 12 residues. Germline V CDR1 and CDR2: SGHVS, FNYEAQ. Trimming left V 3 bases short and J 8 bases short, with 7 bases between. The CDR3 DNA reads as TGTGCCAGCAGCTTCCGGGACGAAAAACTGTTTTTT. Its translation is CASSFRDEKLFF.

This clonotype showed up many times. The V gene is TRBV6-5, the J gene TRBJ2-5; D is possibly TRBD1 or TRBD2 (6 bases each). This CDR3 comprises 17 residues. Trimming took off 2 bases at V and 5 bases at J, with 21 bases between the two ends. CDR1 and CDR2 from the germline V gene are MNHEY and SVGAGI. The CDR3 spells CASSYGGPRGELETQYF. DNA of the CDR3: TGTGCCAGCAGTTACGGAGGGCCGAGGGGGGAACTGGAGACCCAGTACTTC.

The J gene is TRBJ2-1, the V gene TRBV19; D is perhaps TRBD1 (5 bases). The V gene's germline CDR1 is LNHDA and CDR2 SQIVND (reference sequence). The CDR3 spans 15 residues. The V end lost 3 bases, the J end lost 6 bases, and 15 bases lay between the germline ends. The CDR3 bases are TGTGCCAGTAGTATCTCCAGGGCCACCCTCAATGAGCAGTTCTTC. Translating gives CASSISRATLNEQFF.

This clonotype was seen at least ten times. This chain uses TRBV5-5 with TRBJ1-1; D is unresolved. In germline, CDR1 is SGHKS, CDR2 YYEKEE (reference sequence). V lost 3 bases, J lost 0 bases, and 9 bases lay in between. The CDR3 has 14 amino acids. CDR3 residues: CASSSVVVNTEAFF. Written as DNA, the CDR3 is TGTGCCAGCAGCTCCGTGGTAGTGAACACTGAAGCTTTCTTT.

This rearrangement joins TRBV15 to TRBJ2-1; D possibly corresponds to TRBD2 (6 bases). The CDR3 is 11 amino acids. V lost 5 bases to trimming and J lost 10 bases, with 9 bases between them. Germline-derived CDR1 and CDR2 are LNHNV and YYDKDF (reference sequence). The CDR3 bases are TGTGCCACCAGCGCGGGGTGGGAGCAGTTCTTC. Its translation: CATSAGWEQFF.

The sample holds a few counts of this clonotype. CDR3 amino acids: CASSELIGRHYGYTF. The CDR3 nucleotides read TGTGCCAGCAGTGAATTGATAGGTCGACACTATGGCTACACCTTC. The V and J genes are TRBV25-1 and TRBJ1-2; D unclear. The CDR3 has 15 residues. Germline V lookup: CDR1 MGHDK, CDR2 SYGVNS. The V and J ends lost 1 base and 3 bases respectively, with 12 bases between them.

This clonotype appeared many times. J is TRBJ1-5 and V is TRBV7-6, with D possibly TRBD1 on 5 matching bases. Germline V CDR1 and CDR2: SGHVS, FNYEAQ. CDR3 length equals 17 residues. Trimming left V 1 base short and J 4 bases short, with 17 bases between. This CDR3 reads CASSLGHLEGLNQPQHF. CDR3 nucleotide sequence: TGTGCCAGCAGCTTAGGCCACCTGGAGGGGCTGAATCAGCCCCAGCATTTT.

The chain recombines TRBV20-1 with TRBJ1-4, with D perhaps TRBD1 (5 bases). V was trimmed by 3 bases and J by 4 bases, leaving 12 bases between them. The CDR3 length is 14 residues. Germline loops: CDR1 DFQATT, CDR2 SNEGSKA (reference sequence). As DNA, the CDR3 is TGCAGTGCTAGGAGGTCAGGGCTTAATGAAAAACTGTTTTTT. Translating gives CSARRSGLNEKLFF.